Listed below are T cell receptor beta chains from one sample, sequenced in a study of T cells expressing NK-cell markers. TCRdb re-called the 5' RACE reads and catalogs CDR3 proteins one per entry, DNA excluded. The ten top clones account for about 1.5%, within a sample of around 470,000 distinct CDR3 sequences. Sequencing was done on a sample of blood T cells: a sorted CD56 or NKG2C T cell subset, CD4+ or CD8+ T cells, or bulk PBMC T cells (not recorded which). Receptors originate from a woman between 50 and 59 years old in good health. CDR3s include the opening cysteine and the closing phenylalanine or tryptophan. The order of the fields is J gene, V gene, CDR3 protein.

TRBJ2-2 | TRBV10-3 | CAISESGVPGLVPGELFF
TRBJ2-1 | TRBV7-8 | CASSSGLAGPIHEQFF
TRBJ2-5 | TRBV30 | CAWSAAGQGETQYF
TRBJ1-1 | TRBV3-1 | CASSPGTGSHTEAFF
TRBJ1-5 | TRBV5-6 | CASSLGGADNQPQHF
TRBJ2-3 | TRBV7-9 | CAGSGSASTDTQYF
TRBJ1-2 | TRBV2 | CASGRVIYGYTF
TRBJ2-1 | TRBV5-1 | CASSSGVEGFTYNEQFF
TRBJ1-1 | TRBV7-9 | CASSLGRDNTEAFF
TRBJ2-5 | TRBV10-3 | CAISGSGKETQYF
TRBJ2-1 | TRBV7-8 | CASSRKRFGNEQFF
TRBJ1-4 | TRBV29-1 | CSVGSTNEKLFF
TRBJ2-1 | TRBV20-1 | CSARFWSRDSVIDEQFF
TRBJ2-1 | TRBV20-1 | CSARSLADNNEQFF
TRBJ2-7 | TRBV7-2 | CASSLEGLPQEQYF
TRBJ2-3 | TRBV12-3/TRBV12-4 | CASTLDSSSTDTQYF
TRBJ2-7 | TRBV7-2 | CASSSKTWYEQYF
TRBJ2-5 | TRBV20-1 | CSARSGVETQYF
TRBJ1-2 | TRBV6-4 | CASSADGRSYGYTF
TRBJ1-6 | TRBV7-3 | CASSDDRELSPLHF
TRBJ2-5 | TRBV12-3/TRBV12-4 | CASSFFGQGGETQYF
TRBJ2-3 | TRBV6-2/TRBV6-3 | CASSFLAGAQDTQYF
TRBJ1-1 | TRBV20-1 | CSARPGNGPGEAFF
TRBJ2-1 | TRBV7-9 | CASSLGRGSRSNEQFF
TRBJ2-1 | TRBV6-2/TRBV6-3 | CASSKTGTGVPHEQFF
TRBJ2-1 | TRBV25-1 | CASTAGLAGHEQFF
TRBJ2-3 | TRBV11-1 | CASSSRGTDTQYF
TRBJ1-4 | TRBV29-1 | CSASIPGQGDEKLFF
TRBJ2-4 | TRBV19 | CASSGLNSYIQYF
TRBJ1-1 | TRBV11-3 | CASSPRSDTEAFF
TRBJ2-1 | TRBV20-1 | CARTSVNNEQFF
TRBJ1-1 | TRBV20-1 | CSARDRSVAFEAFF
TRBJ1-1 | TRBV18 | CASSRGQLVNTEAFF
TRBJ1-3 | TRBV6-5 | CASSYSRTSSGNTIYF
TRBJ2-5 | TRBV29-1 | CSVEEPGQRETQYF
TRBJ2-3 | TRBV24-1 | CATSRTDTQYF
TRBJ1-2 | TRBV10-2 | CASRQIQGLYGYTF
TRBJ1-4 | TRBV5-5 | CASSDRDSSSANEKLFF
TRBJ2-1 | TRBV6-5 | CASSPSGGPNEQFF
TRBJ2-3 | TRBV29-1 | CSVIPAAGTDITDTQYF
TRBJ2-1 | TRBV20-1 | CSADRGVGNEQFF
TRBJ1-6 | TRBV12-3/TRBV12-4 | CASSFYRNNSPLHF